This T cell receptor (beta chain) was profiled in a study of shared clonotypes between healthy human individuals. Study results and caveats: Richness estimates generally favored naive over memory subsets.

Turning to this clone: The antigen is undetermined.

Deep level was the assay's run setting. Assay: immunoSEQ multiplex PCR; the TCRdb copy retains only in-frame clones and omits some. The sample comprises 550,000 to 700,000 clones, more than 70% of which are singletons, and around 2% rests with the top ten. V lost 4 bases, J lost 1 base, and 4 bases lay in between. The CDR3 sequence is 12 residues long. Per germline, CDR1 LNHDA and CDR2 SQIVND (reference sequence). Sequenced input: memory CD4+ T cells sorted from blood. Indicated subset: CD45RA-negative fraction. This rearrangement joins TRBV19 to TRBJ1-1; no clear D gene. The clonotype comes from a woman in her 30s in good health. CDR3 region: CASSTRNTEAFF. The CDR3 DNA sequence: TGTGCCAGTAGTACTCGGAACACTGAAGCTTTCTTT.